The entry below describes one T cell receptor beta chain. Its antigen is still unknown. This sample was taken from a study of a mutant IDH1 vaccine in newly diagnosed glioma. For the study at large: Initiation of the vaccine course occurred 4-6 weeks after radiotherapy alone, or alongside temozolomide cycles. Averaging around 42 years of age, treated patients were about 60% male and 37.5% female.

The method was immunoSEQ multiplex PCR; TCRdb's version includes in-frame clones alone and lacks a portion of them. The profile covers tens of thousands of clones, with about 85% appearing a single time and approximately 4.3% taken by the ten largest. The CDR3 is 15 residues long. Germline CDR1 is SNHLY and CDR2 is FYNNEI. V gave up 2 bases and J gave up 0 bases, with 8 bases separating them. Time point given: week 35, safety follow-up. Vaccination used 300 ug of mutant IDH1 20-mer peptide per dose, with topical imiquimod. This sequence originates from a young woman with glioma. Material: PBMCs, obtained from a glioma patient whose treatment included an IDH1 peptide vaccine. The J gene is TRBJ1-5, the V gene TRBV2; no firm D call. The CDR3: CASSENGNSNQPQHF. The DNA for the CDR3 is TGTGCCAGCAGTGAAAACGGGAATAGCAATCAGCCCCAGCATTTT.